The 3 T cell receptor beta chains in this list originate from one sample, sequenced in a study of control samples from healthy donors and cancer patients. Sequencing used immunoSEQ multiplex PCR; TCRdb keeps in-frame clones, though not all of them. Of some 120,000 clones in the sample, 80% to 90% were seen once. The sample consisted of PBMCs. The receptors were gathered from a woman aged 50 to 60 with colorectal cancer.

The genes are TRBV5-1 and TRBJ2-7; TRBD2 agrees at 7 bases. In germline, CDR1 is SGHRS, CDR2 YFSETQ. The J segment lost 1 base and the V segment lost 1 base, leaving 8 bases of the junction unmatched. The CDR3 is 16 amino acids. The CDR3 loop is CASSLKAGDPSYEQYF. CDR3 DNA: TGCGCCAGCAGCTTGAAGGCGGGGGACCCGTCCTACGAGCAGTACTTC. Full variable domain (remainder filled in from reference TRBV5-1 and TRBJ2-7): KAGVTQTPRYLIKTRGQQVTLSCSPISGHRSVSWYQQTPGQGLQFLFEYFSETQRNKGNFPGRFSGRQFSNSRSEMNVSTLELGDSALYLCASSLKAGDPSYEQYFGPGTRLTVT.

The chain joins TRBV5-1 to TRBJ1-2, with D unresolved. Germline-derived CDR1 and CDR2 are SGHRS and YFSETQ. Trimming left V 0 bases short and J 3 bases short, with 9 bases between. The CDR3 is made up of 14 amino acids. The CDR3 nucleotides read TGCGCCAGCAGCTTGGAGGCAGGTTACTATGGCTACACCTTC. Encoded protein: CASSLEAGYYGYTF.

The chain carries TRBV6-5 and TRBJ1-2; D not certain. Germline CDR1 is MNHEY and CDR2 is SVGAGI. The CDR3 loop spans 13 amino acids. V lost 0 bases and J 8 bases, leaving 10 bases between the germline ends. The CDR3 region is CASSYSMDSGYTF. CDR3 nucleotide sequence: TGTGCCAGCAGTTACTCGATGGATTCCGGCTACACCTTC.